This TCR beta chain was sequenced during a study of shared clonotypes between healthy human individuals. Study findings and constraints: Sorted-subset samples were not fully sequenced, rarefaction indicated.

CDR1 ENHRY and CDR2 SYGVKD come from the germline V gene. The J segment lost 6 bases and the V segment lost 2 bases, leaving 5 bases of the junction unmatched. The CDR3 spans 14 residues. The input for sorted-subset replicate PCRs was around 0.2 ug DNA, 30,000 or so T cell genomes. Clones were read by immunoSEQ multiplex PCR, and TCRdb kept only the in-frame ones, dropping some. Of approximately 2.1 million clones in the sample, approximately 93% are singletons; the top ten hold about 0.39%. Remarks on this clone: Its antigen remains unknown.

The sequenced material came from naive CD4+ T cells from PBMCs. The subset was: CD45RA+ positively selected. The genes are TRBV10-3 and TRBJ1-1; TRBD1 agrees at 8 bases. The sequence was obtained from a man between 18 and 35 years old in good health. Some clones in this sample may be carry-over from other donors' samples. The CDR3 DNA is TGTGCCATCAGTGAGACGACGACAGGGGCTGAAGCTTTCTTT. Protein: CAISETTTGAEAFF.